This T cell receptor beta chain is drawn from a study of tumor-infiltrating lymphocytes in localized non-small cell lung cancer. Profiled with immunoSEQ multiplex PCR; TCRdb holds only in-frame clones, not every one. This table has 12,000 to 15,000 clones, around 70% appearing once. The CDR3 covers 12 residues. The germline CDR1 and CDR2 sequences are SGHNT and YYREEE (reference sequence). Trimming took 0 bases from V and 1 from J, leaving 1 base between them. Whole-study results and caveats: TCRbeta sequencing showed higher T cell infiltration in tumors than uninvolved lung.

Of note for this clone: What it recognizes is unknown. Other DNA sequences within the sample encode an identical CDR3.

Sample: uninvolved lung tissue not adjacent to the tumor. This sequence joins TRBV5-4 and TRBJ2-5; D not certain. The clonotype comes from a human donor with non-small cell lung cancer. CDR3 sequence reads: CASSLGQETQYF. The CDR3 nucleotides are TGTGCCAGCAGCTTGGGCCAAGAGACCCAGTACTTC.